The rows below give T cell receptor beta chains drawn from one sample of a study of control samples from healthy donors and cancer patients. Some clones are missing from TCRdb's copy, which holds only in-frame ones; the method was immunoSEQ multiplex PCR. The data show 130,000 to 150,000 clones, 91% seen once. The sample consisted of blood. Receptor source: a man aged 25-45 years in good health. CDR3s include the opening cysteine and the closing phenylalanine or tryptophan. The D gene is left open where the match is weak. A clone size is listed for some rows: how often the clone was seen (once, few, many), or a class if it is expanded.

D,V,size,J,CDR3,DNA
TRBD1,TRBV6-6,NA,TRBJ1-5,CASTESQGAGQPQHF,TGTGCCAGCACCGAGTCACAGGGGGCGGGTCAGCCCCAGCATTTT
NA,TRBV11-1,NA,TRBJ1-1,CASSLFDPGFTEAFF,TGTGCCAGCAGCTTATTTGACCCGGGTTTCACTGAAGCTTTCTTT
TRBD1,TRBV24-1,once,TRBJ2-2,CATSDGQGAWIGELFF,TGTGCCACCAGTGACGGACAGGGGGCATGGATCGGGGAGCTGTTTTTT
NA,TRBV6-6,NA,TRBJ2-6,CASVDSPGANVLTF,TGTGCCAGCGTTGACAGCCCTGGGGCCAACGTCCTGACTTTC
NA,TRBV2,NA,TRBJ1-1,CASSDGAVGLNTEAFF,TGTGCCAGCAGTGACGGCGCGGTGGGGTTGAACACTGAAGCTTTCTTT
NA,TRBV6-5,NA,TRBJ2-2,CASRRTNTGELFF,TGTGCCAGCAGAAGGACGAACACCGGGGAGCTGTTTTTT
NA,TRBV3-1/TRBV3-2,NA,TRBJ2-7,CASSLGPPYEQYF,TGTGCCAGCAGCCTAGGTCCCCCCTACGAGCAGTACTTC
TRBD1,TRBV18,NA,TRBJ1-4,CASSRQGATNEKLFF,TGTGCCAGCTCGCGACAGGGGGCAACTAATGAAAAACTGTTTTTT
NA,TRBV13,NA,TRBJ1-6,CASSFSNSPLHF,TGTGCCAGCAGCTTTAGTAATTCACCCCTCCACTTT
TRBD2,TRBV7-3,NA,TRBJ2-3,CASSFQLAGTDTQYF,TGTGCCAGCAGCTTTCAACTAGCGGGCACAGATACGCAGTATTTT
TRBD1,TRBV2,NA,TRBJ2-1,CARQGSEQFF,TGTGCCAGACAGGGGAGTGAGCAGTTCTTC
NA,TRBV21-1,NA,TRBJ1-5,CAIPAPNQPQHF,TGTGCCATCCCCGCCCCGAATCAGCCCCAGCATTTT
NA,TRBV3-1/TRBV3-2,NA,TRBJ1-1,CASSQGMTEAFF,TGTGCCAGCAGCCAAGGAATGACTGAAGCTTTCTTT
NA,TRBV10-3,NA,TRBJ1-4,CATSQGTNEKLFF,TGTGCCACCTCACAGGGAACTAATGAAAAACTGTTTTTT
TRBD1,TRBV5-6,NA,TRBJ1-3,CASSTDRGSGNTIYF,TGTGCCAGCAGCACAGACAGGGGCTCTGGAAACACCATATATTTT
NA,TRBV19,NA,TRBJ2-2,CASTPLEGANTGELFF,TGTGCCAGTACCCCACTAGAGGGGGCGAACACCGGGGAGCTGTTTTTT
TRBD1,TRBV6-1,NA,TRBJ1-1,CASSEAGQSTEAFF,TGTGCCAGCAGTGAAGCGGGACAGAGTACTGAAGCTTTCTTT
NA,TRBV11-2,NA,TRBJ1-6,CASSLDSPNSPLHF,TGTGCCAGCAGCTTAGACAGTCCCAATTCACCCCTCCACTTT
NA,TRBV5-3,NA,TRBJ1-2,CARSLARAAGNYGYTF,TGTGCCAGAAGCTTGGCGAGGGCGGCAGGCAACTATGGCTACACCTTC
TRBD1,TRBV3-1/TRBV3-2,NA,TRBJ2-7,CASTPGTGTYEQYF,TGTGCCAGCACGCCCGGGACAGGGACCTACGAGCAGTACTTC
NA,TRBV28,NA,TRBJ1-5,CASSVLRVNQPQHF,TGTGCCAGCAGTGTCCTACGAGTCAATCAGCCCCAGCATTTT
TRBD2,TRBV4-2,NA,TRBJ2-5,CASSQLAGVGETQYF,TGTGCCAGCAGCCAACTAGCGGGGGTCGGAGAGACCCAGTACTTC
TRBD2,TRBV10-2,NA,TRBJ2-2,CASSHPPRAGGPRGELFF,TGCGCCAGCAGTCACCCCCCAAGGGCGGGGGGGCCGAGGGGGGAGCTGTTTTTT
NA,TRBV7-2,NA,TRBJ2-3,CASSLGRVPDTQYF,TGTGCCAGCAGCTTAGGGCGGGTTCCAGATACGCAGTATTTT
TRBD1,TRBV13,NA,TRBJ2-5,CASSGTGQETQYF,TGTGCCAGCTCCGGGACAGGCCAAGAGACCCAGTACTTC
NA,TRBV7-8,NA,TRBJ2-1,CASSPGLISYNEQFF,TGTGCCAGCAGCCCGGGACTCATCTCCTACAATGAGCAGTTCTTC
NA,TRBV7-9,many,TRBJ1-6,CASSLSGGRNSPLHF,TGTGCCAGCAGCTTATCCGGGGGACGTAATTCACCCCTCCACTTT
TRBD1,TRBV30,NA,TRBJ2-3,CAWSQGIGDSPDTDTQYF,TGTGCCTGGAGTCAGGGGATAGGGGACAGCCCGGACACAGATACGCAGTATTTT
NA,TRBV15,once,TRBJ2-7,CATSRGSSSSYEQYF,TGTGCCACCAGCAGAGGTTCGTCAAGCTCCTACGAGCAGTACTTC
TRBD1,TRBV2,NA,TRBJ1-5,CASSYTGTGEQPQHF,TGTGCCAGCAGCTATACCGGGACAGGGGAACAGCCCCAGCATTTT
NA,TRBV27,NA,TRBJ2-4,CASSLAGHIQYF,TGTGCCAGCAGTTTAGCAGGGCACATTCAGTACTTC
NA,TRBV19,few,TRBJ2-3,CASSKGYGQRGSHTDTQYF,TGTGCCAGTAGTAAAGGATACGGACAGCGAGGGAGTCACACAGATACGCAGTATTTT
TRBD1,TRBV27,NA,TRBJ1-2,CASSLRPSAGQGARDGYTF,TGTGCCAGCAGTTTAAGGCCCAGTGCGGGACAGGGGGCAAGGGATGGCTACACCTTC
NA,TRBV2,NA,TRBJ2-5,CASSEQGPAYQETQYF,TGTGCCAGCAGTGAACAGGGTCCAGCTTACCAAGAGACCCAGTACTTC
TRBD1,TRBV7-2,NA,TRBJ2-2,CASSLGQGAIGELFF,TGTGCCAGCAGCTTGGGACAGGGGGCAATCGGGGAGCTGTTTTTT
TRBD2,TRBV28,NA,TRBJ2-3,CASSLTSGGAADTQYF,TGTGCCAGCAGTTTGACTAGCGGGGGGGCCGCAGATACGCAGTATTTT
NA,TRBV5-1,NA,TRBJ2-2,CASSLTGGELFF,TGCGCCAGCAGCCTGACCGGCGGGGAGCTGTTTTTT
NA,TRBV5-8,NA,TRBJ1-6,CASSEHPGANSPLHF,TGTGCCAGCAGCGAACACCCTGGGGCAAATTCACCCCTCCACTTT
NA,TRBV7-9,NA,TRBJ1-4,CASSSRIGTNEKLFF,TGTGCCAGCAGCTCTCGGATAGGAACTAATGAAAAACTGTTTTTT
TRBD1,TRBV7-9,NA,TRBJ2-7,CASSGRQGFYEQYF,TGTGCCAGCAGCGGTCGACAGGGCTTCTACGAGCAGTACTTC
NA,TRBV9,once,TRBJ2-7,CASSVGGFSYEQYF,TGTGCCAGCAGCGTAGGCGGGTTCTCCTACGAGCAGTACTTC
TRBD2,TRBV27,NA,TRBJ2-3,CASSFGKPGLAADTQYF,TGTGCCAGCAGTTTTGGGAAACCGGGACTAGCGGCAGATACGCAGTATTTT
TRBD1,TRBV6-5,NA,TRBJ2-7,CASRSPGQGTYEQYF,TGTGCCAGCAGATCACCGGGACAGGGTACCTACGAGCAGTACTTC
NA,TRBV6-5,NA,TRBJ1-5,CASMGGTGNQPQHF,TGTGCCAGTATGGGGGGTACAGGCAATCAGCCCCAGCATTTT
NA,TRBV19,NA,TRBJ1-2,CASSIIGRVAYGYTF,TGTGCCAGTAGTATAATCGGCAGGGTGGCCTATGGCTACACCTTC
NA,TRBV19,NA,TRBJ2-7,CASSMTSSYEQYF,TGTGCCAGTAGTATGACGAGCTCCTACGAGCAGTACTTC
NA,TRBV12-5,NA,TRBJ2-1,CASGLNTVYNEQFF,TGTGCTAGTGGTTTGAACACAGTCTACAATGAGCAGTTCTTC
NA,TRBV7-3,NA,TRBJ2-1,CASSSQYNEQFF,TGTGCCAGCAGCTCCCAATACAATGAGCAGTTCTTC
NA,TRBV27,NA,TRBJ2-7,CASSLSGGEQYF,TGTGCCAGCAGTTTATCTGGGGGGGAGCAGTACTTC
TRBD1,TRBV19,few,TRBJ1-4,CASSIWTGANEKLFF,TGTGCCAGTAGTATCTGGACAGGAGCTAATGAAAAACTGTTTTTT